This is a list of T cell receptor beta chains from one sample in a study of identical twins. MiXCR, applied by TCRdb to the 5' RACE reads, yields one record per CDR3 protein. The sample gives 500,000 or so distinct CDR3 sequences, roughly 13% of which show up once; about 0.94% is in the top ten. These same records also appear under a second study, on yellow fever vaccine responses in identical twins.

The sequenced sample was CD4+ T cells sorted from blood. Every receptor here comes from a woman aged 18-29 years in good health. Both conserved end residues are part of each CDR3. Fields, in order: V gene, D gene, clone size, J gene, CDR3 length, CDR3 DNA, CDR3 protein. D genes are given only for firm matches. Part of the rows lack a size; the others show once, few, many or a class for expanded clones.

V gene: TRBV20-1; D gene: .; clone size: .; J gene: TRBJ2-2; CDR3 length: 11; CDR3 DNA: TGCAGTGCCGCACGTCCCGGGGAGCTGTTTTTT; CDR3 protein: CSAARPGELFF
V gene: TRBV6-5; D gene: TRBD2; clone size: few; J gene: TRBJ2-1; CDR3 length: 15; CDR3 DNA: TGTGCCAGCAGTTCCCGGGACGGGGGAGGGAATGAGCAGTTCTTC; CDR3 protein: CASSSRDGGGNEQFF
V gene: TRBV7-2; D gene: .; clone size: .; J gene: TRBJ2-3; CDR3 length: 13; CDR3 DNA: TGTGCCAGCACCCTATGGGCCACAGATACGCAGTATTTT; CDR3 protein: CASTLWATDTQYF
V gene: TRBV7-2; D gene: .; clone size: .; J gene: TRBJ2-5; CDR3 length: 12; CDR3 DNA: TGTGCCAGCAGCTTAGCGTTTGGGGCTCCGTACTTC; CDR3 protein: CASSLAFGAPYF
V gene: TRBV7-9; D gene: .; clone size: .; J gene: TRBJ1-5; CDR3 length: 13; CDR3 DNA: TGTGCCAGCAGCGGGGACAGCAATCAGCCCCAGCATTTT; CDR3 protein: CASSGDSNQPQHF
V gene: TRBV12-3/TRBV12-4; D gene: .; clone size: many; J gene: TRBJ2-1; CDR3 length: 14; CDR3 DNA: TGTGCCAGCAGTTTCGGGGGCGAGAACAATGAGCAGTTCTTC; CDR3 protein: CASSFGGENNEQFF
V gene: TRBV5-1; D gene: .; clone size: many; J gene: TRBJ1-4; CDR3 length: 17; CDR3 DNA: TGCGCCAGCAGCTTGACCCTCCTGGGGCGAAAAAATGAAAAACTGTTTTTT; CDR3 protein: CASSLTLLGRKNEKLFF
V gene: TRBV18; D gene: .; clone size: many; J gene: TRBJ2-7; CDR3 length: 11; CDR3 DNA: TGTGCCAGCTCCCGAGGCCACGAGCAGTACTTC; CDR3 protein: CASSRGHEQYF
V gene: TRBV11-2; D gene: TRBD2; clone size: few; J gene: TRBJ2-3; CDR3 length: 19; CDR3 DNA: TGTGCCAGCAGCTTAGTTAGAAAGACTAGCGGGGGGGCCGGAGATACGCAGTATTTT; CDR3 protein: CASSLVRKTSGGAGDTQYF
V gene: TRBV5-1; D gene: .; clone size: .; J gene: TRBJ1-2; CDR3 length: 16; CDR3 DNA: TGCGCCAGCAGCTTGGACGGCGGGGGTACTAACTATGGCTACACCTTC; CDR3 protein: CASSLDGGGTNYGYTF
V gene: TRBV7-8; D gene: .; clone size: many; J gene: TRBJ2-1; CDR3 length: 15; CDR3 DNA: TGTGCCAGCAGCTTAGCGGGGCCCACCTACAATGAGCAGTTCTTC; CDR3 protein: CASSLAGPTYNEQFF
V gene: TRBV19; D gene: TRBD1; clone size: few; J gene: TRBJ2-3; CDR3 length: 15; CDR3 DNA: TGTGCCAGTAGTATTTCTTCACCTACAGGGGTTACGCAGTATTTT; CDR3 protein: CASSISSPTGVTQYF
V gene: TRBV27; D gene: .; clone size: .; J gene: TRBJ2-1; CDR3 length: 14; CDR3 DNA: TGTGCCAGCAGTTTAAAGGACAGCTCTAATGAGCAGTTCTTC; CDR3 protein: CASSLKDSSNEQFF
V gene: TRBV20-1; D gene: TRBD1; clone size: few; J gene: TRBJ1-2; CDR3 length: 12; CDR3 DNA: TGCAGTGCTTGCGACAGGGGGAGTGGCTACACCTTC; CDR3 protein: CSACDRGSGYTF
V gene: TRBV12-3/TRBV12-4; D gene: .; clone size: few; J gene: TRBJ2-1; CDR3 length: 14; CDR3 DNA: TGTGCCAGCAGTTTTCGTGGCGGCCACAATGAGCAGTTCTTC; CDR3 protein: CASSFRGGHNEQFF
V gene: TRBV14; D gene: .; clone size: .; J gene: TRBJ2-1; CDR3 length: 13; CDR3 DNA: TGTGCCAGCAGCCCCTATTCCCCGGGCGAGCAGTTCTTC; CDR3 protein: CASSPYSPGEQFF
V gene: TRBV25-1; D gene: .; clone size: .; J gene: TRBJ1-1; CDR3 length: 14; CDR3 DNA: TGTGCCAGCAGTGGACCGGGGATGAACACTGAAGCTTTCTTT; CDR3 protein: CASSGPGMNTEAFF
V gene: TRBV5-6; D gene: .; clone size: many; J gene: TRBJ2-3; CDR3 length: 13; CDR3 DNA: TGTGCCAGCAGCTTGGATAGGAGGGATACGCAGTATTTT; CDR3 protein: CASSLDRRDTQYF
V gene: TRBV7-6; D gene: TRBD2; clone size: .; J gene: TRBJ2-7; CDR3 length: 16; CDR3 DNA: TGTGCCAGCAGCTCAACTAGCGGGGGGCTCCCCTACGAGCAGTACTTC; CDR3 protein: CASSSTSGGLPYEQYF
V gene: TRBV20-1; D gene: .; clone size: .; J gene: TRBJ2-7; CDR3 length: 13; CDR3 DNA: TGCAGTGCTAGTCACAGGGTTCCCTACGAGCAGTACTTC; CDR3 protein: CSASHRVPYEQYF
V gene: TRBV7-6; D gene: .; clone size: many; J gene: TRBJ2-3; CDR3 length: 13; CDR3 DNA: TGTGCCAGCAGCCTGATGAGCACAGATACGCAGTATTTT; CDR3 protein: CASSLMSTDTQYF
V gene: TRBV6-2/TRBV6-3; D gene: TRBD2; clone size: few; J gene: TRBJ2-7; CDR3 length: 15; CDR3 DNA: TGTGCCAGCAGTCCCCTGGCTAGCGGGTACTACGAGCAGTACTTC; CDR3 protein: CASSPLASGYYEQYF
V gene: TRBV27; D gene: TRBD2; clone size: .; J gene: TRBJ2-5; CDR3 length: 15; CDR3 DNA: TGTGCCAGCAGTTTTCTAAGCGGGGGCCAAGTCGCCCATTACTTC; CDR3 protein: CASSFLSGGQVAHYF
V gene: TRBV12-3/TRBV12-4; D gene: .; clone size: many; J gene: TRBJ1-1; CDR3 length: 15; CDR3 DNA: TGTGCCAGCAGTTTTCGTGTGGCAGGCCTCTCTGAAGCTTTCTTT; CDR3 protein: CASSFRVAGLSEAFF
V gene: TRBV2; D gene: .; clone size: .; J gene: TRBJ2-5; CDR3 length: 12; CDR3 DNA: TGTGCCAGCAGTGAAAATAGTAGAGCCCAGTACTTC; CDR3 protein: CASSENSRAQYF
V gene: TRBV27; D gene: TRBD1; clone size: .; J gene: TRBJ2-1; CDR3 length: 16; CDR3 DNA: TGTGCCAGCAGTACCCAGACAGGGGCAATCTACAATGAGCAGTTCTTC; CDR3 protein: CASSTQTGAIYNEQFF
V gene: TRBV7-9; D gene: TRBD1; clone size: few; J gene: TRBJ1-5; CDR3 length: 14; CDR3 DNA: TGTGCCAGCAGCCCCACAGGGGGTCTACAGCCCCAGCATTTT; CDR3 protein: CASSPTGGLQPQHF
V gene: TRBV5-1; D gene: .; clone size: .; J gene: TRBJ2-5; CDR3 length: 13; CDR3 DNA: TGCGCCAGCAGCTCGGCCCACAAAGAGACCCAGTACTTC; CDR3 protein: CASSSAHKETQYF